The 3 T cell receptor beta chains below all came from one sample that was sequenced in a study of control samples from healthy donors and cancer patients. TCRdb's copy holds only in-frame clones and misses some; the assay was immunoSEQ multiplex PCR. Here the sample spans 150,000 to 200,000 clones, approximately 96% being singletons. Material for sequencing was blood. These receptors were taken from a woman in her 40s in good health.

The rearrangement joins TRBV11-2 to TRBJ2-3; perhaps D is TRBD1 or TRBD2 (6 bases each). Germline CDR1 is SGHAT and CDR2 is FQNNGV. Trimming cost V 5 bases and J 6 bases, with 15 bases left between them. CDR3 length: 14 residues. The CDR3 loop reads CASSPYPGADTQYF. CDR3 nucleotide sequence: TGTGCCAGCAGCCCTTACCCGGGGGCGGATACGCAGTATTTT.

The chain uses TRBV15 and TRBJ1-1, with 9 bases fitting TRBD1. From germline, CDR1 is LNHNV and CDR2 YYDKDF (reference sequence). Trimming at V came to 4 bases and at J to 2 bases, leaving 2 bases not matched to a gene. The CDR3 is 14 amino acids. The CDR3 DNA reads as TGTGCCACCAGCATGGACAGGGGCAACACTGAAGCTTTCTTT. Protein sequence: CATSMDRGNTEAFF.

V usage is TRBV15 and J usage is TRBJ2-6; D is uncertain. Between the trimmed V and J ends, which lost 7 bases and 1 base, there was a span of 5 bases. This CDR3 has 13 residues. CDR1 LNHNV and CDR2 YYDKDF come from the germline V gene (reference sequence). Here the CDR3 reads CATKISGANVLTF. The CDR3, as DNA: TGTGCCACCAAGATTTCTGGGGCCAACGTCCTGACTTTC.